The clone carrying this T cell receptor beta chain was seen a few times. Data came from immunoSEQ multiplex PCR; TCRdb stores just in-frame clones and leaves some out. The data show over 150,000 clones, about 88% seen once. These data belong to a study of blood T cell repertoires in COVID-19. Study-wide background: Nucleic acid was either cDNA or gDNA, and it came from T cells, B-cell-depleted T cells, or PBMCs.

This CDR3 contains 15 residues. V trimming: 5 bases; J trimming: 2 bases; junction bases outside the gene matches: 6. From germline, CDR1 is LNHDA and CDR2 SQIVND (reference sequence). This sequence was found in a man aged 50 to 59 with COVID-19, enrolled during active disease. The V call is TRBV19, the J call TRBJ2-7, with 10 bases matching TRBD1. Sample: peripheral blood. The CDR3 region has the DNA TGTGCCAGTAGTCGCCCCGGGACAGGGGCCTACGAGCAGTACTTC. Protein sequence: CASSRPGTGAYEQYF.